What follows is one T cell receptor (beta chain) and its context. Its recognized antigen is unknown. Per-base qualities were not stored, and no clone one base away is much larger. The data derive from a study of control samples from healthy donors and cancer patients (dated by TCRdb to the early 2020s). From cysteine to phenylalanine, the CDR3 is 13 amino acids long. Only CDR3 DNA is held: 39 bases, read in frame from base 1. The germline V gene gives CDR1 as MGHRA and CDR2 as YSYEKL. A distance of 4 bases separates the germline ends of V and J, which lose 1 base and 0 bases respectively. Libraries were built with the immunoSEQ multiplex PCR assay. Held by TCRdb, this immuneACCESS table contains in-frame sequences only and omits some clones. Under half of the omission traces to an unresolved V gene where checked; the cause of the rest is unknown. Across this sample there are about 75,000 clones, with about 93% seen only once. The ten biggest clones cover approximately 5.7% of the sample.

The source material was blood. The TCR comes from a woman aged 40 to 49 in good health. In this chain, TRBV4-1 is recombined with TRBJ2-7, with the D gene uncertain. The CDR3 corresponds to CASSQVNSYEQYF. In nucleotide form, the sequence is TGCGCCAGCAGCCAAGTCAACTCCTACGAGCAGTACTTC.